This T cell receptor (beta chain) was observed in a study of OX40 agonist ivuxolimab in advanced cancers. Autoimmune disease history or systemic immunosuppression led to patients being barred. Points on this clone: Its target is unknown. This same CDR3 is encoded by further DNA sequences in the sample.

General observations from the study: There was clonal expansion of CD4+ and CD8+ blood T cells by week 6 at 0.1 to 3.0 mg/kg. Low normalized T-cell clonal expansion also characterized some of the nonresponders. Expanded clones belonging to CD8+ T cells outnumbered, on average, those of CD4+.

TCRdb's copy holds only in-frame clones and misses some; the assay was immunoSEQ multiplex PCR. Of approximately 26,000 clones in the sample, 75% to 90% are singletons; the top ten hold approximately 35%. CDR3 length: 15 residues. V gave up 6 bases and J gave up 2 bases; unmatched junction bases: 7. Per the germline V gene, CDR1 is MNHEY and CDR2 is SMNVEV (reference sequence). The source was CD4+ or CD8+ T cells sorted from blood, collected in a trial of the OX40 agonist ivuxolimab. The J gene is TRBJ2-7, the V gene TRBV27; 10 positions match TRBD2. The TCR originated in an adult with an advanced solid tumor such as melanoma, head and neck, liver or kidney cancer. The CDR3 loop reads CASRPGLAVTYEQYF. The CDR3 bases are TGTGCCAGCAGACCCGGACTAGCGGTAACCTACGAGCAGTACTTC.